This T cell receptor beta chain emerged from a study of identical twins. Healthy Caucasians made up all donors. On this clonotype: Its antigen is still unknown.

A universal primer site arose from template switching, and cDNA bore unique molecular identifiers. TCRdb re-called the 5' RACE reads with MiXCR, one entry per CDR3 protein. Of some 590,000 distinct CDR3 sequences in the sample, nearly 10% are singletons; the top ten hold around 3.2%. V lost 1 base, J lost 1 base, and 10 bases lay in between. This CDR3 has 15 amino acids. Germline CDR1 is SGHAT and CDR2 is FQNNGV. Broader study findings: Cross-sectional statistics underpinned the conclusions; the same donors were not followed.

The sample was also linked to a second study, of yellow fever vaccine responses in identical twins. That report adds: The authors reported partly convergent, partly personalized vaccine responses in identical twins.

The receptor's source is a woman under 30 in good health. The chain recombines TRBV11-2 with TRBJ1-2; TRBD1 might be the D (5 bases). Material: PBMCs. CDR3 protein: CASSLAGLGNYGYTF. Written as DNA, the CDR3 is TGTGCCAGCAGCTTAGCGGGACTTGGTAACTATGGCTACACCTTC.